Listed here are 8 T cell receptor beta chains from one sample, sequenced in a study of early T cells in non-severe SARS-CoV-2 infection. TCRdb redid the calling of the 5' RACE reads with MiXCR, one entry per CDR3 protein. The sample has about 61,000 distinct CDR3 sequences; around 11% are singletons. Sequencing used whole blood, obtained at baseline. Source of these receptors: an adult who was a healthcare worker with PCR-confirmed SARS-CoV-2 infection or an uninfected control (not recorded which). The donor label of this sample is uncertain.

J is TRBJ1-4 and V is TRBV20-1, with TRBD1 matching 10 bases. V trimming: 5 bases; J trimming: 0 bases; junction bases outside the gene matches: 15. Looked up from germline, CDR1 is DFQATT and CDR2 is SNEGSKA (reference sequence). The CDR3 has 19 amino acids. CDR3 DNA: TGCAGTGCTTTGGACAGACAGGGGGCCCCCTCTGCAACTAATGAAAAACTGTTTTTT. Translating it yields CSALDRQGAPSATNEKLFF.

This clonotype was seen a handful of times. V is TRBV2 and J is TRBJ2-7, with 10 bases identical to TRBD1. J lost 4 bases, V lost 5 bases, and 5 bases had no gene match. Per germline, CDR1 SNHLY and CDR2 FYNNEI. The CDR3 totals 14 residues. This CDR3 is CASSKGQGRYEQYV. In DNA form, the CDR3 reads TGTGCCAGCAGTAAGGGACAGGGGCGATACGAGCAGTACGTC.

This clonotype was found a few times. The rearrangement links TRBV15 to TRBJ2-1; 11 bases line up with TRBD2. The CDR3 spans 16 residues. V lost 0 bases, J lost 5 bases, and 3 bases stayed unmatched. Germline-derived CDR1 and CDR2 are LNHNV and YYDKDF (reference sequence). CDR3: CATSRDSGGDHNEQFF. CDR3 DNA: TGTGCCACCAGCAGAGATAGCGGGGGGGACCACAATGAGCAGTTCTTC. The full variable domain, completed using reference TRBV15 and TRBJ2-1, is DAMVIQNPRYQVTQFGKPVTLSCSQTLNHNVMYWYQQKSSQAPKLLFHYYDKDFNNEADTPDNFQSRRPNTSFCFLDIRSPGLGDTAMYLCATSRDSGGDHNEQFFGPGTRLTVL.

This clonotype was counted between two and nine times. The rearrangement joins TRBV20-1 to TRBJ1-2; D is perhaps TRBD1 (6 bases). This CDR3 region has 13 residues. V was clipped by 5 bases and J by 2 bases, with 12 bases between them. Per germline, CDR1 DFQATT and CDR2 SNEGSKA (reference sequence). CDR3 region: CSALEGVNYGYTF. The CDR3 DNA reads as TGCAGTGCTTTGGAGGGGGTCAACTATGGCTACACCTTC.

In its sample, this clonotype was seen many times. J is TRBJ1-1 and V is TRBV5-1, with D tentatively TRBD1 (5 bases). With 4 bases removed from V and 2 bases from J, the gap between germline ends came to 15 bases. The CDR3 has 15 residues. CDR1 and CDR2 (germline): SGHRS, YFSETQ. The CDR3 DNA reads as TGCGCCAGCAGCCCCAAGACGGGGGTAAACACTGAAGCTTTCTTT. Protein: CASSPKTGVNTEAFF. Drawing the rest from reference TRBV5-1 and TRBJ1-1, the complete variable domain is KAGVTQTPRYLIKTRGQQVTLSCSPISGHRSVSWYQQTPGQGLQFLFEYFSETQRNKGNFPGRFSGRQFSNSRSEMNVSTLELGDSALYLCASSPKTGVNTEAFFGQGTRLTVV.

The chain joins TRBV3-1 to TRBJ2-5; possible D gene TRBD1, 5 bases. V dropped 1 base and J dropped 5 bases, with 17 bases sitting between them. CDR3 size: 16 residues. Germline V gives CDR1 LGHDT, CDR2 YNNKEL (reference sequence). CDR3 in amino acids: CASSQGTMGIRETQYF. The CDR3, as DNA: TGTGCCAGCAGCCAAGGGACAATGGGGATCAGGGAGACCCAGTACTTC.

The chain uses TRBV28 and TRBJ2-7, with D perhaps TRBD2 (6 bases). The ends were cut back, 6 bases at V and 6 bases at J, with 15 bases in the middle. The CDR3 length is 13 residues. Germline V CDR1 and CDR2: MDHEN, SYDVKM. The CDR3 DNA sequence: TGTGCCAGCAGAGGACTATTAACCGGCGAGCAGTACGTC. Amino acids: CASRGLLTGEQYV.

This clonotype showed up many times. The chain recombines TRBV29-1 with TRBJ1-2, with 8 bases that match TRBD1. This CDR3 is 11 amino acids long. The V gene's germline CDR1 is SQVTM and CDR2 ANQGSEA. The trim removed 7 bases at V and 8 bases at J, leaving 6 bases unmatched. The DNA for the CDR3 is TGCAGCGCCGTCGACAGGGGCGGCTACACCTTC. Its protein is CSAVDRGGYTF.